A selection of T cell receptor beta chains follows, all from one sample in a study of T cell repertoires in cytomegalovirus infection. TCRdb fed the reads into MiXCR, producing one record per CDR3 protein. In the table there are hundreds of thousands of distinct CDR3 sequences, around 31% of which are singletons. No antigen has been identified for these receptors. Sequencing used cultured PBMCs, obtained from culture after CMV antigen stimulation. These receptor sequences come from a human donor in good health (CMV status not recorded). Some clones in this sample may be carry-over from other donors' samples. CDR3s leave out the opening cysteine and the closing phenylalanine or tryptophan.

TRBV20-1,SAPQAGFGNTIY
TRBV7-2,ASTIAGVAGYPGEQF
TRBV19,ASTSGTQPYEQF
TRBV28,ASRAGGGGSHQPQH
TRBV6-9,ASSYLWDRPVWSSGELF
TRBV5-4,ASSLGGNKNIQY
TRBV9,ASSVEAVGHPYGGNTIY
TRBV6-2/TRBV6-3,ASSYLAGRMNTEAF
TRBV7-9,ASSLVTEQY
TRBV12-3/TRBV12-4,ASSLAGVTGELF
TRBV6-2/TRBV6-3,ASSYGDRDTDTQY
TRBV19,ASSILGREQY
TRBV6-5,ASHRGSYNSPLH
TRBV7-2,ASSLRGLPGADTQY
TRBV5-1,ASSITGVDSPLH
TRBV20-1,SGPGQGGYNEQF
TRBV5-6,ASSLSIQVADTQY
TRBV7-2,ASSLLPPLSGTEAF
TRBV28,ASSKTWDYGYT
TRBV6-1,ASRSGARETQY
TRBV27,ASSPGASEAVYEQY
TRBV7-2,ASSLEWRDTGELF
TRBV7-2,ASSPDRGLRGELF
TRBV5-5,ASSHPSKQGALNQPQH
TRBV7-8,ASSLVPSGFLYNSPLH
TRBV6-6,ASSSPGTVSDEQF
TRBV14,ASSQLPGTGAYEQY
TRBV12-3/TRBV12-4,ASSRAGTGGLGTIY
TRBV7-2,ASSLYIGGSSNQPQH
TRBV4-2,ASSQVNNNEKLF
TRBV19,ASPPGQGGTEAF
TRBV5-4,ASSLIGLTGELF
TRBV12-3/TRBV12-4,ASSLNQGTDTQY
TRBV30,AWSSRTKGIYEQY
TRBV27,ASSFSPGQRDAEAF